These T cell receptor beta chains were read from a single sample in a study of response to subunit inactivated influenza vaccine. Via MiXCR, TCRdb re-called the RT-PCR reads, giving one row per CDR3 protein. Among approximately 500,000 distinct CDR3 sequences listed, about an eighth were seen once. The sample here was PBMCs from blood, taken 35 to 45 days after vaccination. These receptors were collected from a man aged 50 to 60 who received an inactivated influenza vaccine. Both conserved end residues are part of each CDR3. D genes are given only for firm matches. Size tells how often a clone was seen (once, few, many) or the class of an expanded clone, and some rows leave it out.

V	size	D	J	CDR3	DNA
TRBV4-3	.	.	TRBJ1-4	CASSRTGREKLFF	TGCGCCAGCAGCCGTACCGGGAGGGAAAAACTGTTTTTT
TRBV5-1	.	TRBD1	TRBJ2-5	CASSEQGNGETQYF	TGCGCCAGCAGCGAACAGGGGAATGGGGAGACCCAGTACTTC
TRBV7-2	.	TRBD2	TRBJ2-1	CASSSGLAGEREQFF	TGTGCCAGCAGCTCGGGACTAGCGGGAGAGAGGGAGCAGTTCTTC
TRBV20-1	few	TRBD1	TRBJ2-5	CSARQGTVQETQYF	TGCAGTGCTAGACAAGGGACAGTACAAGAGACCCAGTACTTC
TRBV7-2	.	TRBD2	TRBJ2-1	CASSFYIAGGAYNEQFF	TGTGCCAGCAGCTTCTATATAGCGGGAGGCGCCTACAATGAGCAGTTCTTC
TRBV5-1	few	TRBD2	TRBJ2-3	CASSFSFSGGISTDTQYF	TGCGCCAGCAGCTTTTCTTTCAGCGGGGGGATAAGCACAGATACGCAGTATTTT
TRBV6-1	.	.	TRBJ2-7	CASRRAGQGYEQYF	TGTGCCAGCAGAAGAGCCGGCCAGGGATACGAGCAGTACTTC
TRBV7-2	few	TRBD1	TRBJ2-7	CASSSSYRQGPYEQYF	TGTGCCAGCAGCTCTAGTTACAGACAGGGCCCCTACGAGCAGTACTTC
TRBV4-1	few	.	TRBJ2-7	CASSQYHSYEQYF	TGCGCCAGCAGCCAATACCATAGCTACGAGCAGTACTTC
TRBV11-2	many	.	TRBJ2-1	CASSSQVFHSYNEQFF	TGTGCCAGCAGCTCACAGGTCTTTCACTCCTACAATGAGCAGTTCTTC
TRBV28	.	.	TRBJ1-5	CASNVVGQTNQPQHF	TGTGCCAGCAACGTAGTTGGACAGACGAATCAGCCCCAGCATTTT
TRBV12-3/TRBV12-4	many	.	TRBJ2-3	CASSPATDTQYF	TGTGCCAGCAGCCCTGCCACAGATACGCAGTATTTT
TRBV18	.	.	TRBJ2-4	CASSPLSGLAKNIQYF	TGTGCCAGCTCACCCCTAAGCGGACTAGCCAAAAACATTCAGTACTTC
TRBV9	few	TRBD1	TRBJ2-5	CASSITGAPGETQYF	TGTGCCAGCAGCATTACAGGGGCCCCGGGAGAGACCCAGTACTTC
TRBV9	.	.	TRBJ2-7	CASSVSGTTREQYF	TGTGCCAGCAGCGTGTCAGGGACCACCCGCGAGCAGTACTTC
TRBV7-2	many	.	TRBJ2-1	CASSFDFMSSYNEQFF	TGTGCCAGCAGCTTTGACTTCATGAGCTCCTACAATGAGCAGTTCTTC
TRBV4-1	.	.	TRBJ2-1	CASSPTTGQYNEQFF	TGCGCCAGCAGCCCCACCACCGGACAGTACAATGAGCAGTTCTTC
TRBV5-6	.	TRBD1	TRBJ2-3	CASRPTGGVTTDTQYF	TGTGCCAGCAGACCAACAGGGGGAGTAACCACAGATACGCAGTATTTT
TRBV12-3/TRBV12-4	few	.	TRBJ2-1	CASSFSEGVYNEQFF	TGTGCCAGCAGTTTCTCGGAGGGAGTCTACAATGAGCAGTTCTTC
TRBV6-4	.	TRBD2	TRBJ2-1	CASSVQWTSNEQFF	TGTGCCAGCAGTGTTCAATGGACTAGTAATGAGCAGTTCTTC
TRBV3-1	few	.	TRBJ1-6	CASSQGEIRTPLHF	TGTGCCAGCAGCCAAGGAGAGATACGGACGCCCCTCCACTTT
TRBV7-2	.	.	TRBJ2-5	CASSRPGGSQETQYF	TGTGCCAGCAGCCGACCTGGGGGATCCCAAGAGACCCAGTACTTC
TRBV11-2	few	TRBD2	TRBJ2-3	CASSLKRLAGTSGPDTQYF	TGTGCCAGCAGCTTAAAGCGCCTCGCAGGGACTAGCGGGCCAGATACGCAGTATTTT
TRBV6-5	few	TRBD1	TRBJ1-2	CASSYRTGGRSYGYTF	TGTGCCAGCAGTTACCGGACAGGGGGCCGCTCCTATGGCTACACCTTC
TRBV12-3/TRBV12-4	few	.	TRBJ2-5	CASSLAPQQETQYF	TGTGCCAGCAGTTTAGCTCCACAGCAAGAGACCCAGTACTTC
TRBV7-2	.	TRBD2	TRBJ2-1	CASSLASGSANEQFF	TGTGCCAGCAGCTTAGCCAGCGGGAGCGCAAATGAGCAGTTCTTC
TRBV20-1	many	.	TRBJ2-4	CSAEPLGLAKNIQYF	TGCAGTGCTGAACCTCTAGGCCTAGCCAAAAACATTCAGTACTTC
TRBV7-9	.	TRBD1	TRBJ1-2	CASSPPGQGARYGYTF	TGTGCCAGCAGCCCCCCCGGGCAGGGGGCAAGGTATGGCTACACCTTC
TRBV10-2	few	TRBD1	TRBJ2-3	CASSGQGGTDTQYF	TGCGCCAGCAGTGGGCAGGGGGGCACAGATACGCAGTATTTT
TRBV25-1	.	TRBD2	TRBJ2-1	CASSETRGGSYNEQFF	TGTGCCAGCAGTGAAACGCGGGGGGGTTCTTACAATGAGCAGTTCTTC
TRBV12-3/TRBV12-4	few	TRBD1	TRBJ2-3	CASSFEGATDTQYF	TGTGCCAGCAGTTTTGAGGGGGCCACAGATACGCAGTATTTT
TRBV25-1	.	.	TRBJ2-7	CASEGHQSYEQYF	TGTGCCAGCGAGGGACACCAATCCTACGAGCAGTACTTC
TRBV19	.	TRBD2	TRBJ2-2	CASSPRGGANTGELFF	TGTGCCAGTAGTCCGAGGGGAGGGGCGAACACCGGGGAGCTGTTTTTT
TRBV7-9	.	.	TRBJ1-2	CASSFSEVNYGYTF	TGTGCCAGCAGCTTTTCAGAAGTCAACTATGGCTACACCTTC
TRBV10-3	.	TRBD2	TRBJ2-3	CAISLTSGSLSDTQYF	TGTGCCATCAGCCTGACTAGCGGGAGCCTCTCAGATACGCAGTATTTT
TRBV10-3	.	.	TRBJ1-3	CAIRGGETGNTIYF	TGTGCCATACGTGGGGGTGAGACTGGAAACACCATATATTTT
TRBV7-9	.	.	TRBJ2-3	CASRRDGSTDTQYF	TGTGCCAGCAGACGGGACGGGAGCACAGATACGCAGTATTTT
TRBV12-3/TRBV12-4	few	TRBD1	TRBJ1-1	CASSPRQGRGTEAFF	TGTGCCAGCAGTCCAAGACAGGGAAGAGGCACTGAAGCTTTCTTT